These 7 T cell receptor beta chains came from one sample sequenced in a study of cytomegalovirus exposure and HLA in healthy donors. The PCR was carried out with 60 Vbeta primers and 13 Jbeta primers. Clones were read by immunoSEQ multiplex PCR, and TCRdb kept only the in-frame ones, dropping some. The sample shows some 110,000 clones, 65% to 75% of them seen only once. The sample consisted of PBMCs. The receptors were gathered from a woman aged 45-65 years in good health and CMV-seropositive.

CDR3: CASSGAGGGYEQYF. In nucleotides, the CDR3 is TGTGCCAGCAGTGGGGCCGGCGGGGGCTACGAGCAGTACTTC. V usage is TRBV6-1 and J usage is TRBJ2-7; TRBD2 agrees at 7 bases. V trimming: 4 bases; J trimming: 3 bases; junction bases outside the gene matches: 6. The germline gives CDR1 MNHNS, CDR2 SASEGT. The CDR3 spans 14 residues.

This clone occurred a few times. The chain has TRBV6-4 and TRBJ2-1; D might be TRBD2 (7 bases). Germline loops: CDR1 MRHNA, CDR2 SNTAGT. Trimming left V 6 bases short and J 7 bases short, with 22 bases between. The CDR3 runs to 16 residues. The CDR3 loop is CASRHLLGGAKNEQFF. The CDR3 region has the DNA TGTGCCAGCAGGCACCTCTTAGGGGGGGCAAAAAATGAGCAGTTCTTC.

The chain recombines TRBV4-1 with TRBJ1-2; D is undetermined. The CDR3 consists of 14 residues. The germline gives CDR1 MGHRA, CDR2 YSYEKL. Between the trimmed V and J ends, which lost 1 base and 9 bases, there was a span of 15 bases. The CDR3 region has the DNA TGCGCCAGCAGCCAAGGGCCGACACCTCCCCGCTACACCTTC. It codes for CASSQGPTPPRYTF.

CDR3 sequence reads: CASSQLGAGYSPLHF. CDR3 bases: TGTGCCAGCAGCCAGTTGGGGGCAGGTTACTCACCCCTCCACTTT. The rearrangement uses TRBV7-2 and TRBJ1-6, with a weak D call TRBD1 (6 bases). Deletions cut 5 bases from V and 10 bases from J, with 18 bases between. CDR1 is SGHTA and CDR2 is FQGNSA in the germline V gene. This CDR3 contains 15 residues.

The CDR3 DNA follows: TGCGCCAGCAGCTTGGGGGGCCGATCTGGGGCCAACGTCCTGACTTTC. It translates to CASSLGGRSGANVLTF. The V gene is TRBV5-1, the J gene TRBJ2-6, with a weak D call TRBD1 (5 bases). This CDR3 has 16 residues. From germline, CDR1 is SGHRS and CDR2 YFSETQ. Trimming left V 0 bases short and J 1 base short, with 8 bases between.

This chain connects TRBV27 to TRBJ2-7; 7 nucleotides align to TRBD2. Losses at the gene ends were 5 bases for V and 2 bases for J; bases not matched to a gene: 3. The germline V gene has CDR1 MNHEY and CDR2 SMNVEV (reference sequence). CDR3 length equals 13 residues. CDR3 amino acids: CASSPGLAYEQYF. The CDR3 nucleotides are TGTGCCAGCAGTCCAGGACTAGCCTACGAGCAGTACTTC.

The chain links TRBV15 to TRBJ1-4; D may be TRBD1 (6 bases). Trimming left V 2 bases short and J 5 bases short, with 12 bases between. This CDR3 has 15 residues. Germline V CDR1 and CDR2: LNHNV, YYDKDF (reference sequence). The CDR3 DNA is TGTGCCACCAGCAGACCGGACAGCCTGAATGAAAAACTGTTTTTT. Its protein is CATSRPDSLNEKLFF.